This T cell receptor beta chain is drawn from a study of CD8+ T cells in alopecia areata. Germline V gene lookup returns CDR1 SGHRS and CDR2 YFSETQ. This CDR3 has 13 amino acids. The V and J ends lost 4 bases and 5 bases, in that order; junction bases with no gene match: 2. With respect to this clone: Its antigen is still unknown.

Study-wide results and caveats: There were many expanded lesional clones persisting in scalp and blood during tofacitinib. Sequences from scalp samples also cover resident alphabeta T cells of normal skin. Because one nonresponder was included, the link of baseline CD8+ expansion to response is considered uncertain.

Treatment noted: oral pan-JAK inhibitor, 5-10 mg twice daily. Starting from PBMCs, sorting isolated CD4+ and CD8+ T cells. RNA extraction and reverse transcription yielded cDNA as sequencing template. The repertoire was sequenced with immunoSEQ multiplex PCR; TCRdb's copy has only in-frame clones and lacks some. This repertoire shows about 140,000 clones, 54% found once; its top ten account for approximately 15%. The sequence came from a human donor with alopecia areata. The sample consisted of CD8+ T cells sorted from blood, taken at week 4, from a patient treated with tofacitinib. The V call is TRBV5-1, the J call TRBJ1-1, with 10 bases fitting TRBD1. The CDR3 bases are TGCGCCAGCAGCGAGGACAGGGGGACTGAAGCTTTCTTT. Protein: CASSEDRGTEAFF. Based on the CDR3 plus reference TRBV5-1 and TRBJ1-1, the full variable domain is KAGVTQTPRYLIKTRGQQVTLSCSPISGHRSVSWYQQTPGQGLQFLFEYFSETQRNKGNFPGRFSGRQFSNSRSEMNVSTLELGDSALYLCASSEDRGTEAFFGQGTRLTVV.